These 19 T cell receptor beta chains were all obtained from the same sample, sequenced in a study of cytomegalovirus exposure and HLA in healthy donors. The PCR contained 60 Vbeta and 13 Jbeta primers. Sequenced by immunoSEQ multiplex PCR; TCRdb stores in-frame clones only, minus some. The sample yields 120,000 or so clones, roughly 82% seen once. Sequencing used PBMCs. These receptors were taken from a human donor in good health.

V gene TRBV10-3 combines with J gene TRBJ2-7; possibly TRBD2 for D (6 bases). The V end was cut by 9 bases, the J end by 0 bases, with 12 bases between. CDR3 length: 13 residues. CDR1 ENHRY and CDR2 SYGVKD come from the germline V gene. CDR3 loop: CAIQSGRSYEQYF. The CDR3 DNA reads as TGTGCCATACAAAGCGGGCGCTCCTACGAGCAGTACTTC.

DNA of the CDR3: TGTGCCAGCAGTTACGGGAGAGGAGCAGAGACCCAGTACTTC. Amino acid sequence: CASSYGRGAETQYF. The chain is built from TRBV6-6 and TRBJ2-5; D possibly corresponds to TRBD2 (5 bases). Germline V gene data show CDR1 as MNHNY and CDR2 as SVGAGI (reference sequence). The CDR3 is made up of 14 amino acids. The V end lost 2 bases, the J end lost 4 bases, and 11 bases lay between the germline ends.

The CDR3 DNA reads TGTGCCAGCAGCCGGAGTCCGCTTAGCAATCAGCCCCAGCATTTT. Residues: CASSRSPLSNQPQHF. The V and J genes are TRBV5-8 and TRBJ1-5; D is undetermined. This CDR3 has 15 residues. Per the germline V gene, CDR1 is SGHTS and CDR2 is YDEGEE. V gave up 4 bases and J gave up 0 bases, with 11 bases separating them.

The chain links TRBV18 to TRBJ1-4, with D possibly TRBD1 on 5 matching bases. Trimming left V 6 bases short and J 3 bases short, with 23 bases between. The CDR3 has 18 amino acids. The germline V gene encodes CDR1 KGHSH and CDR2 LQKENI. The CDR3 sequence is CASSQGGVTEPANEKLFF. The CDR3 DNA is TGTGCCAGCTCCCAGGGTGGTGTGACGGAGCCAGCTAATGAAAAACTGTTTTTT.

The chain combines TRBV11-3 with TRBJ1-1; TRBD1 matches 7 bases. Trimming cost V 5 bases and J 2 bases; bases outside gene matches: 8. The CDR3 runs 15 residues. Germline V gene sequence: CDR1 SGHNT, CDR2 YENEEA. The CDR3 spells CASSPGGTLNTEAFF. The CDR3, as DNA: TGTGCCAGCAGCCCAGGGGGGACACTTAACACTGAAGCTTTCTTT.

The CDR3 protein is CASSPTGQGSREQYF. The DNA of the CDR3 is TGCGCCAGCAGCCCAACGGGACAGGGCAGTAGGGAGCAGTACTTC. The J gene is TRBJ2-5, the V gene TRBV5-1; 9 positions match TRBD1. Germline CDR1 SGHRS, CDR2 YFSETQ. With V trimmed by 4 bases and J by 11 bases, 15 bases remained unmatched. The CDR3 contains 15 residues.

CDR3 amino acids: CASSRTGESMNTEAFF. In nucleotides, the CDR3 is TGCGCCAGCAGCCGCACAGGGGAATCCATGAACACTGAAGCTTTCTTT. The chain couples TRBV5-1 to TRBJ1-1, with 7 bases that match TRBD1. V gave up 4 bases and J gave up 0 bases; unmatched junction bases: 9. The germline V gene encodes CDR1 SGHRS and CDR2 YFSETQ. The CDR3 sequence is 16 residues long.

This sequence joins TRBV18 and TRBJ1-5; 9 bases align to TRBD1. The CDR3 contains 14 residues. Trimming took 2 bases from V and 7 from J; bases not matched to a gene: 3. CDR1 is KGHSH, CDR2 LQKENI, per germline. The DNA for the CDR3 is TGTGCCAGCTCACCAGGGACAGGGAGCCAGCCCCAGCATTTT. As protein: CASSPGTGSQPQHF.

The chain employs TRBV27 and TRBJ1-4; no reliable D call. This CDR3 has 15 residues. Trimming removed 5 bases at V and 8 bases at J, with 18 bases between. CDR1 is MNHEY, CDR2 SMNVEV, per germline (reference sequence). The CDR3 region is CASSIRGGLWEKLFF. The CDR3 bases are TGTGCCAGCAGTATACGAGGAGGGTTGTGGGAAAAACTGTTTTTT.

This clone occurred a few times. This sequence joins TRBV7-9 and TRBJ2-7; 7 bases align to TRBD1. The germline V gene encodes CDR1 SEHNR and CDR2 FQNEAQ (reference sequence). This CDR3 has 15 residues. J gave up 4 bases and V 4 bases, and 10 bases lay outside the gene matches. CDR3 in amino acids: CASSSNRGHPYEQYF. CDR3 DNA: TGTGCCAGCAGCTCCAACAGGGGACACCCGTACGAGCAGTACTTC.

The table lists this clone with a few counts. Relative to the germline gene, one junction end is altered; a read error may explain this. The J gene is TRBJ2-4, the V gene TRBV6-1, with TRBD2 matching 9 bases. Germline V gene lookup returns CDR1 MNHNS and CDR2 SASEGT. CDR3 length: 16 residues. The CDR3 spells CASSQAGGVAKNIQYF. The CDR3 nucleotides are TGTGCCAGCAGTCAAGCGGGAGGTGTGGCCAAAAACATTCAGTACTTC.

As regards this clone: A read error may account for a junction end that differs from germline. The CDR3 DNA is TGTACTAGTGGCCTGGGGGGGGACACTGAAGCTTTCTTT. This encodes CTSGLGGDTEAFF. The chain links TRBV12-5 to TRBJ1-1; a weak D match, TRBD1 (5 bases). The CDR3 spans 13 residues. Germline V CDR1 and CDR2: LGHNT, FRNRAP.

The chain links TRBV4-2 to TRBJ2-1, with a tentative D call TRBD2 (6 bases). Per the germline V gene, CDR1 is LGHNA and CDR2 is YNFKEQ. The CDR3 loop spans 13 amino acids. Trimming shortened V by 5 bases and J by 8 bases, and 13 bases separated the two germline ends. CDR3 DNA sequence: TGTGCCAGCAGCGGAGGGAGTCGTTATGAGCAGTTCTTC. Its protein is CASSGGSRYEQFF.

The rearrangement joins TRBV11-2 to TRBJ2-1; 13 nucleotides agree with TRBD2. V trimming: 3 bases; J trimming: 7 bases; junction bases outside the gene matches: 6. Looked up from germline, CDR1 is SGHAT and CDR2 is FQNNGV. CDR3 size: 16 residues. The CDR3 region is CASSFRTSGRANEQFF. The CDR3, as DNA: TGTGCCAGCAGCTTCAGAACTAGCGGGAGGGCGAATGAGCAGTTCTTC.

The chain combines TRBV14 with TRBJ2-2; 10 nucleotides align to TRBD1. The CDR3 totals 17 residues. The germline CDR1 and CDR2 sequences are SGHDN and FVKESK. Trimming at V came to 2 bases and at J to 3 bases, leaving 6 bases not matched to a gene. Written as DNA, the CDR3 is TGTGCCAGCAGCCAATTCGACAGGGGGCATTACACCGGGGAGCTGTTTTTT. Amino acid sequence: CASSQFDRGHYTGELFF.

This chain links TRBV30 with TRBJ2-7, with D perhaps TRBD2 (6 bases). The CDR3 consists of 15 residues. The V and J ends lost 7 bases and 4 bases respectively, with 23 bases between them. Germline CDR1 GTSNPN, CDR2 SVGIG (reference sequence). This chain's CDR3 is CAFKPVLGGGYEQYF. In DNA, the CDR3 is TGTGCCTTCAAACCTGTTCTGGGAGGCGGTTACGAGCAGTACTTC.

This rearrangement joins TRBV7-9 to TRBJ1-2; D is unclear. Germline CDR1 SEHNR, CDR2 FQNEAQ (reference sequence). V was pared by 5 bases and J by 8 bases, with 21 bases between. The CDR3 is made up of 15 amino acids. The CDR3 DNA sequence: TGTGCCAGCAGCCCCATAGTCCTTAGCCCTAGGGGCTACACCTTC. Protein sequence: CASSPIVLSPRGYTF.

J is TRBJ2-7 and V is TRBV4-2; 7 bases align to TRBD2. V dropped 5 bases and J dropped 5; count of bases not matched to a gene: 18. The CDR3 runs 17 residues. Germline values: CDR1 LGHNA, CDR2 YNFKEQ. The CDR3 spells CASSAAPRGSYRDEQYF. The CDR3 DNA follows: TGTGCCAGCAGCGCGGCACCCCGCGGGAGTTATAGGGACGAGCAGTACTTC.

This chain links TRBV2 with TRBJ2-3; unclear D gene. Germline V gene sequence: CDR1 SNHLY, CDR2 FYNNEI. The V gene lost 2 bases and the J gene lost 2 bases, with 11 bases spanning the gap. The CDR3 is 15 amino acids. In DNA form, the CDR3 reads TGTGCCAGCAGTGAACCTAAGGAGTTCACAGATACGCAGTATTTT. Translating it yields CASSEPKEFTDTQYF.